The 22 T cell receptor beta chains below were found in one sample sequenced in a study of shared clonotypes between healthy human individuals. Method: immunoSEQ multiplex PCR; TCRdb's copy keeps in-frame clones and lacks some. The sample yields some 2,000,000 clones, about 94% seen once. Sequencing was performed on naive CD4+ T cells sorted from blood. Noted subset: CD45RA+ positively selected. The receptors were gathered from a man aged 18 to 35 in good health.

The chain recombines TRBV5-1 with TRBJ1-4; D gene ambiguous. The V gene's germline CDR1 is SGHRS and CDR2 YFSETQ. V lost 4 bases to trimming and J lost 6 bases, with 4 bases between them. The length of the CDR3 is 11 residues. The CDR3 DNA reads as TGCGCCAGCAGCGCGGATGAAAAACTGTTTTTT. Its protein is CASSADEKLFF.

The rearrangement joins TRBV11-2 to TRBJ2-7; unclear D gene. V was pared by 1 base and J by 1 base, with 8 bases between. This CDR3 comprises 14 residues. Per the germline V gene, CDR1 is SGHAT and CDR2 is FQNNGV. The CDR3 protein is CASSLVARSYEQYF. CDR3 coding DNA: TGTGCCAGCAGCTTAGTGGCCAGATCCTACGAGCAGTACTTC.

The chain joins TRBV7-9 to TRBJ2-2, with a tentative D call TRBD1 (5 bases). The CDR3 is made up of 14 amino acids. Germline V lookup: CDR1 SEHNR, CDR2 FQNEAQ (reference sequence). The V and J ends lost 5 bases and 1 base respectively, with 8 bases between them. The CDR3 spells CASSRTGNTGELFF. The CDR3 DNA reads as TGTGCCAGCAGCCGTACAGGGAACACCGGGGAGCTGTTTTTT.

The rearrangement uses TRBV6-1 and TRBJ1-3, with D possibly TRBD1 on 5 matching bases. CDR3 size: 13 residues. CDR1 and CDR2 from the germline V gene are MNHNS and SASEGT. The V and J ends lost 6 bases and 0 bases respectively, with 6 bases between them. The CDR3 sequence: CASRTDSGNTIYF. For the CDR3, the DNA is TGTGCCAGCAGGACAGACTCTGGAAACACCATATATTTT.

This chain joins TRBV10-3 and TRBJ2-5, with TRBD2 identical over 8 bases. This CDR3 has 14 amino acids. V shed 6 bases and J 0 bases; nucleotides not matched to a gene: 3. CDR1 is ENHRY and CDR2 is SYGVKD in the germline V gene. DNA for the CDR3: TGTGCCATCAGCCTACTAGCGGACCAAGAGACCCAGTACTTC. Translated: CAISLLADQETQYF.

This sequence joins TRBV10-3 and TRBJ1-4; D gene ambiguous. The germline V and J ends were trimmed by 4 bases and 6 bases, with 12 bases remaining between them. Per the germline V gene, CDR1 is ENHRY and CDR2 is SYGVKD. The CDR3 is 14 residues long. The CDR3 DNA sequence: TGTGCCATCAGTGGGACGGCGGCGGATGAAAAACTGTTTTTT. Its translation is CAISGTAADEKLFF.

On this clone: This CDR3 is also generated by other DNA sequences in the sample. The V and J genes are TRBV2 and TRBJ2-7; the D gene is possibly TRBD1 (6 bases). The CDR3 runs to 13 residues. Germline CDR1 reads SNHLY; CDR2 reads FYNNEI. With 4 bases removed from V and 1 base from J, the gap between germline ends came to 8 bases. CDR3 DNA: TGTGCCAGCAGTGGAGGGACATCCTACGAGCAGTACTTC. The encoded protein is CASSGGTSYEQYF. The full variable domain, in which reference TRBV2 and TRBJ2-7 provide the parts outside the CDR3, is EPEVTQTPSHQVTQMGQEVILRCVPISNHLYFYWYRQILGQKVEFLVSFYNNEISEKSEIFDDQFSVERPDGSNFTLKIRSTKLEDSAMYFCASSGGTSYEQYFGPGTRLTVT.

The chain is built from TRBV25-1 and TRBJ2-5, with D perhaps TRBD1 (5 bases). Trimming took 8 bases from V and 5 from J, leaving 12 bases between them. The CDR3 consists of 12 residues. Germline V gene data show CDR1 as MGHDK and CDR2 as SYGVNS. In DNA form, the CDR3 reads TGTGCCAGCTCCCCAGGGCTGGAGACCCAGTACTTC. Its protein is CASSPGLETQYF. The full variable domain, with the rest looked up from reference TRBV25-1 and TRBJ2-5, is EADIYQTPRYLVIGTGKKITLECSQTMGHDKMYWYQQDPGMELHLIHYSYGVNSTEKGDLSSESTVSRIRTEHFPLTLESARPSHTSQYLCASSPGLETQYFGPGTRLLVL.

Note on this clone: At the DNA level, this CDR3 is encoded by other sequences in the same sample as well. The chain employs TRBV30 and TRBJ1-1; D gene unclear. CDR1 GTSNPN and CDR2 SVGIG come from the germline V gene (reference sequence). The CDR3 extends over 13 amino acids. V lost 0 bases and J 1 base, leaving 6 bases between the germline ends. CDR3: CAWSVRRNTEAFF. CDR3 in DNA: TGTGCCTGGAGTGTACGCCGGAACACTGAAGCTTTCTTT.

This chain joins TRBV21-1 and TRBJ2-7; TRBD2, the table's D call, was not compared with the DNA. TRBV21-1 is a known pseudogene. The CDR3 totals 22 residues. CDR3 sequence: CASSKVNRTGRPTSGRAREQYF. The CDR3 DNA sequence: TGTGCCAGCAGCAAAGTGAACAGAACGGGACGCCCGACTAGCGGGAGGGCCCGGGAGCAGTACTTC.

For this clone: Other DNA variants within this sample encode the same CDR3. V gene TRBV7-8 combines with J gene TRBJ1-5; TRBD1 might be the D (6 bases). Germline V gene lookup returns CDR1 SGHVS and CDR2 FQNEAQ. The V gene lost 0 bases and the J gene lost 0 bases, with 6 bases spanning the gap. The CDR3 is 15 amino acids. The CDR3 DNA follows: TGTGCCAGCAGCTTAGCAGGGGGTAGCAATCAGCCCCAGCATTTT. The encoded protein is CASSLAGGSNQPQHF.

In the case of this clone: Within the sample, other DNA sequences also encode this same CDR3. The rearrangement joins TRBV5-1 to TRBJ1-2, with no clear D. V was trimmed by 0 bases and J by 3 bases, leaving 3 bases between them. CDR1 and CDR2 (germline): SGHRS, YFSETQ. The length of the CDR3 is 12 residues. In DNA form, the CDR3 reads TGCGCCAGCAGCTTGGCGGACTATGGCTACACCTTC. It is translated as CASSLADYGYTF.

This rearrangement joins TRBV5-4 to TRBJ2-2, with D possibly being TRBD2 (5 bases). The V gene's germline CDR1 is SGHNT and CDR2 YYREEE (reference sequence). The CDR3 extends over 12 amino acids. V was cut by 7 bases and J by 6 bases, with 10 bases left in between. CDR3 nucleotides: TGTGCCAGCCGGGGATCAGCCGGGGAGCTGTTTTTT. Residues: CASRGSAGELFF.

V is TRBV6-5 and J is TRBJ2-3, with TRBD2 matching 10 bases. This CDR3 has 16 residues. Per the germline V gene, CDR1 is MNHEY and CDR2 is SVGAGI. The trim removed 0 bases at V and 3 bases at J, leaving 3 bases unmatched. The DNA of the CDR3 is TGTGCCAGCAGTTACTCGACTAGCGGGTGGACAGATACGCAGTATTTT. Protein sequence: CASSYSTSGWTDTQYF.

As to this clone: This specimen includes other DNA sequences encoding the same CDR3. V is TRBV6-5 and J is TRBJ1-2, with TRBD1 identical over 9 bases. Trimming removed 2 bases from V and 3 bases from J; junction bases left unmatched: 4. The CDR3 runs to 15 residues. CDR1 is MNHEY and CDR2 is SVGAGI in the germline V gene. In nucleotides, the CDR3 is TGTGCCAGCAGTTACCGAAGGACAGGGGACTATGGCTACACCTTC. As protein: CASSYRRTGDYGYTF.

The rearrangement joins TRBV28 to TRBJ2-7, with a tentative D call TRBD2 (6 bases). The V gene lost 6 bases and the J gene lost 5 bases, with 20 bases spanning the gap. The CDR3 is 15 amino acids. Germline V CDR1 and CDR2: MDHEN, SYDVKM. The CDR3 DNA reads TGTGCCAGCAGCTCTCCAAATCTGGGGGGTCACGAGCAGTACTTC. As protein: CASSSPNLGGHEQYF.

The J gene is TRBJ2-2, the V gene TRBV7-2; D remains ambiguous. Germline values: CDR1 SGHTA, CDR2 FQGNSA. V lost 5 bases and J 4 bases, leaving 11 bases between the germline ends. CDR3 length equals 14 residues. In nucleotides, the CDR3 is TGTGCCAGCAGCCCCCGGTTGGTCACCGGGGAGCTGTTTTTT. Amino acid sequence: CASSPRLVTGELFF.

The V and J genes are TRBV5-1 and TRBJ2-3; 9 bases map to TRBD2. The germline V gene has CDR1 SGHRS and CDR2 YFSETQ. The CDR3 is 16 amino acids. V shed 1 base and J 6 bases; nucleotides not matched to a gene: 9. The CDR3 reads CASSLPAGGGADTQYF. The CDR3 DNA is TGCGCCAGCAGCTTGCCAGCGGGAGGAGGGGCGGATACGCAGTATTTT.

Worth noting for this clone: A read error may account for a junction end that differs from germline. J is TRBJ2-2 and V is TRBV7-7; D not certain. The germline gives CDR1 SSHAT, CDR2 FNYEAQ (reference sequence). This CDR3 spans 13 amino acids. The CDR3 sequence is CASSLKNTGELFF. CDR3 bases: TGTGCTAGCAGCTTGAAGAACACCGGGGAGCTGTTTTTT.

This chain uses TRBV7-9 with TRBJ2-1; D tentatively reads TRBD1 or TRBD2 (6 bases each). The V end was cut by 4 bases, the J end by 8 bases, with 15 bases between. Germline CDR1 is SEHNR and CDR2 is FQNEAQ (reference sequence). This CDR3 contains 14 residues. The CDR3 reads CASSSPGAGYEQFF. CDR3 bases: TGTGCCAGCAGCTCCCCGGGGGCCGGGTATGAGCAGTTCTTC.

The rearrangement uses TRBV2 and TRBJ2-3; D call uncertain. V was pared by 4 bases and J by 9 bases, with 5 bases between. Germline lookup yields CDR1 SNHLY and CDR2 FYNNEI. The length of the CDR3 is 10 residues. CDR3 nucleotide sequence: TGTGCCAGCAGTGCCGGCACGCAGTATTTT. It specifies CASSAGTQYF.

Note on this clone: The sample contains more than one DNA sequence encoding this CDR3. The chain combines TRBV6-5 with TRBJ1-6, with D possibly TRBD1 on 5 matching bases. The V gene lost 2 bases and the J gene lost 3 bases, with 11 bases spanning the gap. The length of the CDR3 is 16 residues. Germline lookup yields CDR1 MNHEY and CDR2 SVGAGI. The CDR3 nucleotides read TGTGCCAGCAGTTACCGCATTGGGGGCTATAATTCACCCCTCCACTTT. It encodes CASSYRIGGYNSPLHF.